The clone carrying this T cell receptor (beta chain) was counted only a few times. From germline, CDR1 is LNHDA and CDR2 SQIVND (reference sequence). V was clipped by 11 bases and J by 0 bases, with 13 bases between them. The CDR3 extends over 13 amino acids. These data belong to a study of blood T cell repertoires in COVID-19. Source study methods: Reference gene primer amplification gave nucleated cell count estimates. The assay was immunoSEQ multiplex PCR, and TCRdb's table has in-frame clones only and misses some. Clone size and V and J calls were adopted from that table, with D and trimming inferred from the DNA. Among about 87,000 clones listed, about 90% were seen once.

The rearrangement joins TRBV19 to TRBJ1-2; D unresolved. The specimen was peripheral blood. The clonotype comes from a man at least 80 years old with acute or convalescent COVID-19. CDR3 DNA: TGTGCCTCGGAGACGGATACTAACTATGGCTACACCTTC. Protein: CASETDTNYGYTF.